The clone carrying this TCR beta chain was recorded a few times. Stated treatment: oral pan-JAK inhibitor, 5-10 mg twice daily. This specimen comes from a study of CD8+ T cells in alopecia areata. The overall study: Dosing with tofacitinib proceeded for 6 to 18 months, followed by 6 months off drug.

After isolation, RNA underwent reverse transcription to generate cDNA as the sequencing template. TCRdb keeps only in-frame clones here, not all; method: immunoSEQ multiplex PCR. The sample has under 200,000 clones, approximately 60% seen once. Trimming stripped 6 bases from V and 4 bases from J, with 15 bases between. The CDR3 has 14 amino acids. Germline lookup yields CDR1 SQVTM and CDR2 ANQGSEA. The receptor's source is a human donor with alopecia areata. The rearrangement joins TRBV29-1 to TRBJ2-2; perhaps D is TRBD1 or TRBD2 (6 bases each). Sequencing was performed on CD4+ T cells sorted from blood, taken at week 24, from a patient treated with tofacitinib. As DNA, the CDR3 is TGCAGCGTAGAAAGGGGGGTAGGCACCGGGGAGCTGTTTTTT. Translating it yields CSVERGVGTGELFF.